This T cell receptor (beta chain) appears in the sequencing data of a study of early T cells in non-severe SARS-CoV-2 infection. CDR1 is SGDLS, CDR2 YYNGEE, per germline. The CDR3 runs to 16 residues. The J segment lost 4 bases and the V segment lost 0 bases, leaving 9 bases of the junction unmatched. One entry per CDR3 protein, called by TCRdb with MiXCR from the 5' RACE reads. This table has roughly 56,000 distinct CDR3 sequences, over 9.5% appearing once. This clonotype was seen many times. Sequencing input: whole blood. This clonotype was obtained from an adult who was a healthcare worker with PCR-confirmed SARS-CoV-2 infection or an uninfected control (not recorded which). The V and J genes are TRBV9 and TRBJ1-2, with 7 bases that match TRBD1. DNA of the CDR3: TGTGCCAGCAGCGTAGTACTCGGGGACAGTTCCTATGGCTACACCTTC. Translated, it gives CASSVVLGDSSYGYTF.